This T cell receptor beta chain came from a study of molecular identifiers for immune sequencing clone quantification. TCRdb re-called the PCR reads with MiXCR, one entry per CDR3 protein. The sample includes approximately 590,000 distinct CDR3 sequences, about 25% of them seen just once. Deletions cut 4 bases from V and 2 bases from J, with 11 bases between. CDR3 length equals 14 residues. CDR1 is SGHVS, CDR2 FNYEAQ, per germline. The receptor was isolated from a human donor in good health. Some libraries in this study had Jurkat cell RNA spiked in. The source material was naive CD8+ T cells from blood, with Jurkat cell RNA spiked in. Specified subset: FACS-sorted CD8+CD4-CCR7+CD45RA+ naive T cells. The chain couples TRBV7-6 to TRBJ2-5; D remains ambiguous. The CDR3 DNA reads TGTGCCAGCAGCTCCCATGGCGGACAAGAGACCCAGTACTTC. Translation: CASSSHGGQETQYF. Looking up the rest from reference TRBV7-6 and TRBJ2-5 gives the full variable domain: GAGVSQSPRYKVTKRGQDVALRCDPISGHVSLYWYRQALGQGPEFLTYFNYEAQQDKSGLPNDRFSAERPEGSISTLTIQRTEQRDSAMYRCASSSHGGQETQYFGPGTRLLVL.